These 24 T cell receptor beta chains share one sample of origin, sequenced in a study of cytomegalovirus exposure and HLA in healthy donors. A multiplex PCR was run with 60 Vbeta primers and 13 Jbeta primers. Sequenced by immunoSEQ multiplex PCR; TCRdb stores in-frame clones only, minus some. The repertoire consists of about 150,000 clones, with roughly 73% occurring once and the leading ten covering 1.5% to 2%. The material sequenced was PBMCs. All receptors come from a woman between 18 and 29 years old in good health and CMV-seronegative.

The rearrangement links TRBV28 to TRBJ1-1; tentative D call: TRBD1 (6 bases). Germline V gives CDR1 MDHEN, CDR2 SYDVKM. Trimming took off 5 bases at V and 4 bases at J, with 17 bases between the two ends. The CDR3 totals 15 residues. DNA of the CDR3: TGTGCCAGCAGTCCGATCAGGGGCCGGGGCACTGAAGCTTTCTTT. Translated, it gives CASSPIRGRGTEAFF.

The chain joins TRBV6-5 to TRBJ1-4; 7 bases align to TRBD1. This CDR3 is 15 amino acids long. With 0 bases clipped from V and 8 bases from J, the junction kept 6 bases outside the gene matches. The V gene's germline CDR1 is MNHEY and CDR2 SVGAGI. This CDR3 is CASSYSWDSNEKLFF. In DNA, the CDR3 is TGTGCCAGCAGTTACTCCTGGGACAGCAACGAAAAACTGTTTTTT.

This clone was picked up a small number of times. This chain connects TRBV4-1 to TRBJ2-5, with D possibly TRBD1 on 5 matching bases. This CDR3 is built from 15 residues. V dropped 0 bases and J dropped 5 bases, with 13 bases sitting between them. Germline V gives CDR1 MGHRA, CDR2 YSYEKL. CDR3 sequence: CASSQDWGGAETQYF. For the CDR3, the DNA is TGCGCCAGCAGCCAAGATTGGGGTGGGGCGGAGACCCAGTACTTC.

This clone was seen only a few times. The rearrangement joins TRBV7-6 to TRBJ2-3; TRBD2 aligns across 11 bases. With V trimmed by 1 base and J by 0 bases, 6 bases remained unmatched. CDR1 is SGHVS and CDR2 is FNYEAQ in the germline V gene. There are 18 residues in the CDR3. CDR3 bases: TGTGCCAGCAGCTTAGGCCCACTAGCGGGGGTCAGCACAGATACGCAGTATTTT. The encoded protein is CASSLGPLAGVSTDTQYF.

This clone has a handful of counts. The rearrangement links TRBV19 to TRBJ1-5, with D uncertain. CDR1 and CDR2 from the germline V gene are LNHDA and SQIVND (reference sequence). V was cut by 2 bases and J by 1 base, with 9 bases left in between. CDR3 length: 15 amino acids. CDR3 in DNA: TGTGCCAGTAGTATATCTGGCAACAGCAATCAGCCCCAGCATTTT. Amino acids: CASSISGNSNQPQHF.

The chain has TRBV12-5 and TRBJ1-2; 9 positions match TRBD1. J was trimmed by 5 bases and V by 0 bases; bases with no gene match: 7. This CDR3 region has 16 residues. CDR1 is LGHNT, CDR2 FRNRAP, per germline. The CDR3 sequence is CASGLVVQGAPYGYTF. For the CDR3, the DNA is TGTGCTAGTGGTTTGGTAGTACAGGGGGCACCTTATGGCTACACCTTC.

This clone was counted only a few times. The rearrangement joins TRBV29-1 to TRBJ2-1, with 7 bases identical to TRBD2. With V trimmed by 4 bases and J by 1 base, 1 base remained unmatched. There are 13 residues in the CDR3. CDR1 and CDR2 (germline): SQVTM, ANQGSEA. The CDR3 DNA follows: TGCAGCGTTGCAGCGGGGTCCTACAATGAGCAGTTCTTC. It translates to CSVAAGSYNEQFF.

This clone was observed a few times. The chain has TRBV28 and TRBJ2-7; 8 bases match TRBD2. Germline assignment: CDR1 MDHEN and CDR2 SYDVKM. With V trimmed by 5 bases and J by 1 base, 10 bases remained unmatched. The CDR3 consists of 16 residues. The CDR3 DNA is TGTGCCAGCAGTCGGCGTAGCGGGGATGGGTCCTACGAGCAGTACGTC. Translated: CASSRRSGDGSYEQYV.

For the CDR3, the DNA is TGTGCCAGCAGTGACCTGACACCCTACGAGCAGTACTTC. Translated, it gives CASSDLTPYEQYF. The chain has TRBV2 and TRBJ2-7; no clear D. Germline V gene lookup returns CDR1 SNHLY and CDR2 FYNNEI. This CDR3 comprises 13 residues. Trimming took off 3 bases at V and 2 bases at J, with 8 bases between the two ends. Combining the CDR3 with reference TRBV2 and TRBJ2-7 gives the whole variable domain EPEVTQTPSHQVTQMGQEVILRCVPISNHLYFYWYRQILGQKVEFLVSFYNNEISEKSEIFDDQFSVERPDGSNFTLKIRSTKLEDSAMYFCASSDLTPYEQYFGPGTRLTVT.

For this clone: Compared with germline, one end of the junction differs, possibly owing to a read error. The chain has TRBV11-3 and TRBJ2-6; TRBD1 might be the D (5 bases). The CDR3 contains 14 residues. The germline V gene has CDR1 SGHNT and CDR2 YENEEA. Here the CDR3 reads CASSPPYGANGLTF. In DNA form, the CDR3 reads TGTGCCAGCAGCCCACCATATGGGGCCAACGGCCTGACTTTC.

This clone was found once. Given the absence of the conserved phenylalanine or tryptophan at the CDR3 end, a read error is likely. Because the CDR3's place on the DNA is in doubt, the DNA is left out and the CDR3 is given as listed by TCRdb. J is TRBJ2-6 and V is TRBV19; the table calls TRBD1, which could not be checked here. The CDR3 has 8 amino acids, counting both end residues. The germline gives CDR1 LNHDA, CDR2 SQIVND (reference sequence). The CDR3 protein is CASMHSRQ.

For the CDR3, the DNA is TGCGCCAGCAGCTCGGGACAGGCGGTCGGCTACACCTTC. Translated: CASSSGQAVGYTF. The V and J genes are TRBV5-1 and TRBJ1-2; 8 bases are a match to TRBD1. The V gene end was trimmed by 3 bases and the J gene end by 8 bases; junction bases not matched to a gene: 6. The germline gives CDR1 SGHRS, CDR2 YFSETQ. This CDR3 is 13 amino acids long.

This clone was recorded only once. The chain couples TRBV6-5 to TRBJ1-1; D call uncertain. The germline V gene encodes CDR1 MNHEY and CDR2 SVGAGI. V was pared by 0 bases and J by 1 base, with 9 bases between. The CDR3 is made up of 15 amino acids. The DNA for the CDR3 is TGTGCCAGCAGTTACTCGATAGAAGCGAACACTGAAGCTTTCTTT. Protein product: CASSYSIEANTEAFF.

Written as DNA, the CDR3 is TGTGCCAGTAGATCAGGGGACCTGGCGCATCAGCCCCAGCATTTT. Residues: CASRSGDLAHQPQHF. The chain combines TRBV19 with TRBJ1-5, with D tentatively TRBD1 (6 bases). The CDR3 runs 15 residues. From germline, CDR1 is LNHDA and CDR2 SQIVND (reference sequence). V shed 6 bases and J shed 5 bases, with 17 bases lying between them.

This clone was counted a single time. This chain uses TRBV2 with TRBJ1-2; unclear D gene. Germline CDR1 reads SNHLY; CDR2 reads FYNNEI. Trimming shortened V by 3 bases and J by 4 bases, and 21 bases separated the two germline ends. The CDR3 spans 17 residues. CDR3 protein: CASSEGGFSPSAYGYTF. The CDR3 DNA reads as TGTGCCAGCAGTGAGGGAGGTTTTTCTCCTTCAGCCTATGGCTACACCTTC.

The chain has TRBV13 and TRBJ1-6, with TRBD1 matching 7 bases. The CDR3 has 15 residues. Germline-derived CDR1 and CDR2 are PRHDT and FYEKMQ (reference sequence). J was trimmed by 6 bases and V by 4 bases; bases with no gene match: 6. In nucleotides, the CDR3 is TGTGCCAGCAGCTACCGGACAGGCCTTAATTCACCCCTCCACTTT. This translates into CASSYRTGLNSPLHF.

The CDR3 DNA reads TGTGCCAGCGCTCACGGAGCGGGAGGATCCTACGAGCAGTACGTC. Its translation: CASAHGAGGSYEQYV. V is TRBV6-1 and J is TRBJ2-7; 9 nucleotides match TRBD2. Trimming took 8 bases from V and 1 from J; bases not matched to a gene: 9. Germline-derived CDR1 and CDR2 are MNHNS and SASEGT. There are 15 residues in the CDR3.

The sample holds a few counts of this clone. The J gene is TRBJ1-5, the V gene TRBV5-1; tentatively, D is TRBD1 (5 bases). This CDR3 comprises 15 residues. V was shortened by 0 bases and J by 6 bases, with 13 bases between the two germline ends. Germline values: CDR1 SGHRS, CDR2 YFSETQ. CDR3 sequence (DNA): TGCGCCAGCAGCTTGGCGCTGGGGGAGGGTCAGCCCCAGCATTTT. Amino acids: CASSLALGEGQPQHF.

The chain links TRBV7-2 to TRBJ1-2; 7 bases are shared with TRBD1. In germline, CDR1 is SGHTA, CDR2 FQGNSA. V lost 3 bases to trimming and J lost 8 bases; unmatched junction nucleotides: 12. This CDR3 region has 15 residues. CDR3 nucleotide sequence: TGTGCCAGCAGCTTGTCCCGGGACAGCCAGGCGGGCTACACCTTC. Amino acid sequence: CASSLSRDSQAGYTF.

About this clone itself: At one end the junction does not follow the germline gene, possibly because of a read error. The V gene is TRBV7-7, the J gene TRBJ2-1; D gene uncertain. Germline assignment: CDR1 SSHAT and CDR2 FNYEAQ (reference sequence). This CDR3 region has 15 residues. The CDR3 spells CASSPELARNDEQFF. In DNA, the CDR3 is TGTGCTAGCAGCCCTGAGTTAGCTCGAAACGATGAGCAGTTCTTC.

Here the CDR3 DNA reads TGTGCCATCAGTGGGACAGGTCGGGATAATTCACCCCTCCACTTT. Protein sequence: CAISGTGRDNSPLHF. V is TRBV10-3 and J is TRBJ1-6; 7 nucleotides agree with TRBD1. The germline CDR1 and CDR2 sequences are ENHRY and SYGVKD. V shed 4 bases, J shed 5 bases, and the junction held 5 bases outside the gene matches. The CDR3 runs 15 residues.

The rearrangement joins TRBV4-2 to TRBJ2-2; a weak D match, TRBD1 (6 bases). Germline V lookup: CDR1 LGHNA, CDR2 YNFKEQ. CDR3 size: 16 residues. V dropped 4 bases and J dropped 0 bases, with 12 bases sitting between them. CDR3 DNA sequence: TGTGCCAGCAGCCGGAAGACAGGTACGAACACCGGGGAGCTGTTTTTT. It translates to CASSRKTGTNTGELFF.

The chain recombines TRBV11-2 with TRBJ2-5; 8 nucleotides line up with TRBD2. Trimming took 1 base from V and 2 from J; bases not matched to a gene: 6. The germline V gene encodes CDR1 SGHAT and CDR2 FQNNGV. There are 16 residues in the CDR3. For the CDR3, the DNA is TGTGCCAGCAGCTTAGGGGCCGGGGGGGGTCAAGAGACCCAGTACTTC. Translation gives CASSLGAGGGQETQYF.

J is TRBJ2-1 and V is TRBV27; 7 bases match TRBD1. V shed 4 bases, J shed 0 bases, and the junction held 9 bases outside the gene matches. Germline V gene data show CDR1 as MNHEY and CDR2 as SMNVEV (reference sequence). This CDR3 contains 17 residues. The DNA for the CDR3 is TGTGCCAGCAGTTCCCTAAGGGGGCGATACTCCTACAATGAGCAGTTCTTC. It encodes CASSSLRGRYSYNEQFF.